The 4 T cell receptor beta chains reported below all come from one sample, sequenced in a study of T cells after yellow fever vaccination. One entry per CDR3 protein results from TCRdb running MiXCR on the 5' RACE reads. The table records around 110,000 distinct CDR3 sequences, roughly 8.4% of them present only once. Material: CD8+ T cells sorted from PBMCs, obtained 45 days after the yellow fever booster vaccination. These receptors were obtained from a man aged 25-45 years who received the YFV17D yellow fever vaccine.

The sample holds many counts of this clonotype. The chain combines TRBV24-1 with TRBJ2-2; TRBD2 matches 8 bases. Germline V gene lookup returns CDR1 KGHDR and CDR2 SFDVKD. The V and J ends lost 8 bases and 4 bases, in that order; junction bases with no gene match: 11. The CDR3 runs 16 residues. The CDR3 DNA reads as TGTGCCACCACCAGAGGGACTAGTAATTGCACCGGGGAGCTGTTTTTT. Translation gives CATTRGTSNCTGELFF.

This clonotype was seen a handful of times. The J gene is TRBJ2-5, the V gene TRBV7-9; the match to TRBD1 covers 10 bases. V shed 5 bases, J shed 5 bases, and the junction held 2 bases outside the gene matches. The CDR3 loop spans 13 amino acids. CDR1 and CDR2 from the germline V gene are SEHNR and FQNEAQ (reference sequence). The CDR3 region is CASSGTGVETQYF. Here the CDR3 DNA reads TGTGCCAGCAGCGGGACAGGGGTCGAGACCCAGTACTTC.

This clonotype was seen many times. V is TRBV5-6 and J is TRBJ2-5, with 7 bases matching TRBD2. V trimming: 4 bases; J trimming: 5 bases; junction bases outside the gene matches: 2. CDR3 length: 12 amino acids. Germline V gene lookup returns CDR1 SGHDT and CDR2 YYEEEE. The CDR3 sequence is CASSVGGETQYF. The CDR3 nucleotides are TGTGCCAGCAGCGTGGGGGGGGAGACCCAGTACTTC.

This clonotype was detected only a few times. The chain joins TRBV18 to TRBJ2-1; no firm D call. Germline V lookup: CDR1 KGHSH, CDR2 LQKENI. The V and J ends lost 4 bases and 5 bases respectively, with 6 bases between them. The CDR3 sequence is 12 residues long. DNA of the CDR3: TGTGCCAGCTCACTGCAAAACAATGAGCAGTTCTTC. It encodes CASSLQNNEQFF.